This entry lists 26 T cell receptor beta chains sequenced from one sample in a study of T cell responses to AZD1222 COVID-19 vaccine. The assay was immunoSEQ multiplex PCR, and TCRdb's table has in-frame clones only and misses some. This table has approximately 200,000 clones, almost 95% appearing once. The sequenced sample was peripheral blood, obtained on day 0 of AZD1222 vaccination. The receptors originated from an adult in good health.

The CDR3 is CSALVPDTQYF. In nucleotides, the CDR3 is TGCAGTGCCCTTGTCCCAGATACGCAGTATTTT. The chain employs TRBV20-1 and TRBJ2-3; D remains ambiguous. Germline-derived CDR1 and CDR2 are DFQATT and SNEGSKA (reference sequence). The CDR3 spans 11 residues. V gave up 6 bases and J gave up 4 bases, with 8 bases separating them.

V gene TRBV7-2 combines with J gene TRBJ1-6; D gene uncertain. V was trimmed by 2 bases and J by 8 bases, leaving 7 bases between them. Looked up from germline, CDR1 is SGHTA and CDR2 is FQGNSA. This CDR3 is 13 amino acids long. CDR3 region: CASSLSRYSPLHF. The CDR3 DNA reads TGTGCCAGCAGCTTATCACGTTATTCACCCCTCCACTTT.

This chain joins TRBV19 and TRBJ1-1; D is possibly TRBD1 (5 bases). This CDR3 contains 13 residues. The germline V gene has CDR1 LNHDA and CDR2 SQIVND (reference sequence). V was clipped by 6 bases and J by 0 bases, with 8 bases between them. The CDR3 DNA reads as TGTGCCAGTAGCCTGACAGTGAACACTGAAGCTTTCTTT. This codes for CASSLTVNTEAFF.

CDR3 bases: TGTGCCAGCACCCCGCCGGGACAGGGGATCTATGGCTACACCTTC. Its translation: CASTPPGQGIYGYTF. The J gene is TRBJ1-2, the V gene TRBV28, with 10 bases matching TRBD1. The V gene's germline CDR1 is MDHEN and CDR2 SYDVKM. The CDR3 contains 15 residues. Unmatched junction bases numbered 9, after V lost 7 bases and J lost 4 bases.

The chain links TRBV15 to TRBJ2-1, with D tentatively TRBD2 (5 bases). The germline CDR1 and CDR2 sequences are LNHNV and YYDKDF (reference sequence). Trimming left V 2 bases short and J 5 bases short, with 16 bases between. This CDR3 is built from 16 residues. This CDR3 is CATSRSTHTRDNEQFF. The CDR3 nucleotides read TGTGCCACCAGCAGATCAACTCATACTAGGGACAATGAGCAGTTCTTC.

The chain links TRBV2 to TRBJ2-6; unclear D gene. Germline CDR1 reads SNHLY; CDR2 reads FYNNEI. This CDR3 has 15 residues. The V and J ends lost 1 base and 2 bases respectively, with 6 bases between them. CDR3 amino acids: CASSEGLPGANVLTF. DNA of the CDR3: TGTGCCAGCAGTGAAGGGTTGCCTGGGGCCAACGTCCTGACTTTC.

CDR3 sequence (DNA): TGTGCCAGCAGTTTGGGGCAGAAGAATGAAAAACTGTTTTTT. Protein: CASSLGQKNEKLFF. The rearrangement joins TRBV28 to TRBJ1-4, with D perhaps TRBD1 (5 bases). Per the germline V gene, CDR1 is MDHEN and CDR2 is SYDVKM. This CDR3 comprises 14 residues. Trimming took 3 bases from V and 5 from J, leaving 10 bases between them.

The chain recombines TRBV5-1 with TRBJ1-4, with D possibly matching TRBD1 (5 bases). The CDR3 is made up of 15 amino acids. Germline V gene data show CDR1 as SGHRS and CDR2 as YFSETQ. V was clipped by 5 bases and J by 0 bases, with 11 bases between them. As DNA, the CDR3 is TGCGCCAGCAGGCGAGGGGAGTCAACTAATGAAAAACTGTTTTTT. Amino acid sequence: CASRRGESTNEKLFF.

The V call is TRBV29-1, the J call TRBJ2-7; 8 nucleotides match TRBD2. Germline CDR1 is SQVTM and CDR2 is ANQGSEA. The CDR3 sequence is 14 residues long. V gave up 5 bases and J gave up 2 bases; unmatched junction bases: 8. Written as DNA, the CDR3 is TGCAGCGTTATTCTTCCGGGAGGGCCCTACGAGCAGTACTTC. This gives the protein CSVILPGGPYEQYF.

The rearrangement joins TRBV29-1 to TRBJ2-7; 10 bases fit TRBD2. This CDR3 region has 15 residues. With V trimmed by 1 base and J by 2 bases, 5 bases remained unmatched. The germline V gene has CDR1 SQVTM and CDR2 ANQGSEA. The CDR3 loop reads CSVEGTSGPPYEQYF. CDR3 sequence (DNA): TGCAGCGTTGAAGGGACTAGCGGACCCCCCTACGAGCAGTACTTC.

The chain joins TRBV27 to TRBJ2-7, with D possibly matching TRBD1 (6 bases). V lost 0 bases and J 6 bases, leaving 12 bases between the germline ends. In germline, CDR1 is MNHEY, CDR2 SMNVEV (reference sequence). The CDR3 totals 14 residues. CDR3 nucleotides: TGTGCCAGCAGTTTATCGCAGGGGACCGGCGAGCAGTACTTC. The encoded protein is CASSLSQGTGEQYF.

The chain employs TRBV15 and TRBJ2-5, with D perhaps matching TRBD1 (6 bases). The CDR3 consists of 14 residues. Trimming pared 5 bases from V and 2 bases from J, leaving 12 bases between. Germline CDR1 reads LNHNV; CDR2 reads YYDKDF (reference sequence). The CDR3 DNA sequence: TGTGCCACCAGCGGCCGGGACAAACAAGAGACCCAGTACTTC. As protein: CATSGRDKQETQYF. Combining the CDR3 with reference TRBV15 and TRBJ2-5 gives the whole variable domain DAMVIQNPRYQVTQFGKPVTLSCSQTLNHNVMYWYQQKSSQAPKLLFHYYDKDFNNEADTPDNFQSRRPNTSFCFLDIRSPGLGDTAMYLCATSGRDKQETQYFGPGTRLLVL.

This clone was detected only once. This chain joins TRBV9 and TRBJ1-1, with D maybe TRBD1 (5 bases). The CDR3 consists of 15 residues. The germline gives CDR1 SGDLS, CDR2 YYNGEE. V was trimmed by 1 base and J by 5 bases, leaving 15 bases between them. The CDR3 region has the DNA TGTGCCAGCAGCGTATTAGAAGGGGTAGGGACTGAAGCTTTCTTT. Its translation: CASSVLEGVGTEAFF.

The genes are TRBV19 and TRBJ2-7; D could derive from TRBD1 or TRBD2 (5 bases each). Trimming cost V 5 bases and J 6 bases, with 20 bases left between them. CDR3 length: 15 amino acids. Germline V gene sequence: CDR1 LNHDA, CDR2 SQIVND (reference sequence). DNA for the CDR3: TGTGCCAGTAGTTCCCGGGACCACGAGGTCCCCGAGCAGTACTTC. It yields the protein CASSSRDHEVPEQYF.

J is TRBJ1-6 and V is TRBV30; 9 bases are a match to TRBD1. CDR1 GTSNPN and CDR2 SVGIG come from the germline V gene (reference sequence). This CDR3 has 12 amino acids. Trimming cost V 5 bases and J 10 bases; bases outside gene matches: 3. This CDR3 is CAWGTGNSPLHF. The DNA of the CDR3 is TGTGCCTGGGGGACAGGGAACTCACCCCTCCACTTT.

The rearrangement uses TRBV7-8 and TRBJ1-1; no clear D gene. The CDR3 is made up of 15 amino acids. Trimming took off 5 bases at V and 0 bases at J, with 13 bases between the two ends. From germline, CDR1 is SGHVS and CDR2 FQNEAQ. CDR3 sequence: CASSPKRALNTEAFF. The CDR3 region has the DNA TGTGCCAGCAGCCCCAAAAGGGCACTGAACACTGAAGCTTTCTTT. The full variable domain, in which reference TRBV7-8 and TRBJ1-1 provide the parts outside the CDR3, is GAGVSQSPRYKVAKRGQDVALRCDPISGHVSLFWYQQALGQGPEFLTYFQNEAQLDKSGLPSDRFFAERPEGSVSTLKIQRTQQEDSAVYLCASSPKRALNTEAFFGQGTRLTVV.

The table lists this clone with a count of one. The V and J genes are TRBV6-5 and TRBJ1-5, with D hard to call. CDR1 is MNHEY and CDR2 is SVGAGI in the germline V gene. The length of the CDR3 is 14 residues. Trimming pared 6 bases from V and 0 bases from J, leaving 9 bases between. The CDR3, as DNA: TGTGCCAGCAGAGACCTCAATAGCAATCAGCCCCAGCATTTT. Its translation is CASRDLNSNQPQHF.

V is TRBV28 and J is TRBJ2-7; TRBD2 matches 9 bases. The CDR3 totals 14 residues. CDR1 and CDR2 from the germline V gene are MDHEN and SYDVKM. Trimming removed 6 bases from V and 4 bases from J; junction bases left unmatched: 7. CDR3 residues: CASSPSGKGYEQYF. The CDR3 region has the DNA TGTGCCAGCAGCCCTAGCGGGAAGGGGTACGAGCAGTACTTC.

This clone was recorded a few times. The chain recombines TRBV19 with TRBJ2-7, with D possibly being TRBD2 (5 bases). The ends were cut back, 4 bases at V and 3 bases at J, with 16 bases in the middle. Germline lookup yields CDR1 LNHDA and CDR2 SQIVND (reference sequence). CDR3 size: 15 residues. CDR3 sequence: CASSTSTRAGYEQYF. CDR3 DNA sequence: TGTGCCAGTAGTACATCCACGCGGGCCGGCTACGAGCAGTACTTC.

V gene TRBV6-2 or TRBV6-3 combines with J gene TRBJ1-2; tentatively, D is TRBD1 (6 bases). This CDR3 comprises 14 residues. Germline-derived CDR1 and CDR2 are MNHEY and SVGEGT. V lost 6 bases and J 0 bases, leaving 11 bases between the germline ends. The chain's CDR3 is CASSIQGPNYGYTF. The DNA for the CDR3 is TGTGCCAGCAGCATACAGGGCCCTAACTATGGCTACACCTTC.

The chain uses TRBV6-5 and TRBJ1-1, with a tentative D call TRBD1 (5 bases). The V gene's germline CDR1 is MNHEY and CDR2 SVGAGI. The ends were cut back, 7 bases at V and 6 bases at J, with 12 bases in the middle. CDR3 length: 12 amino acids. The CDR3 DNA follows: TGTGCCAGCACCCGGGGCTTAGCTGAAGCTTTCTTT. This sequence encodes CASTRGLAEAFF.

The chain combines TRBV19 with TRBJ1-3; D is undetermined. V dropped 3 bases and J dropped 2 bases, with 11 bases sitting between them. There are 15 residues in the CDR3. CDR1 and CDR2 from the germline V gene are LNHDA and SQIVND (reference sequence). The CDR3 protein is CASSIHPGAGNTIYF. The DNA for the CDR3 is TGTGCCAGTAGTATTCATCCGGGTGCTGGAAACACCATATATTTT.

This chain uses TRBV30 with TRBJ1-5, with D uncertain. The CDR3 runs 14 residues. CDR1 and CDR2 (germline): GTSNPN, SVGIG (reference sequence). V dropped 3 bases and J dropped 3 bases, with 12 bases sitting between them. This chain's CDR3 is CAWRTPGNNQPQHF. CDR3 in DNA: TGTGCCTGGAGGACCCCCGGGAACAATCAGCCCCAGCATTTT.

The chain links TRBV11-2 to TRBJ2-3, with D perhaps assigned TRBD1 or TRBD2 (6 bases each). This CDR3 region has 16 residues. Per the germline V gene, CDR1 is SGHAT and CDR2 is FQNNGV. Trimming removed 1 base from V and 4 bases from J, with 15 bases in between. In DNA form, the CDR3 reads TGTGCCAGCAGCTTAGGGTTCGGGGGCGTCGCAGATACGCAGTATTTT. Translating gives CASSLGFGGVADTQYF.

In nucleotides, the CDR3 is TGTGCCAGCCTCCTCTCCGCGGGAGGGCCAGATACGCAGTATTTT. This codes for CASLLSAGGPDTQYF. This chain links TRBV28 with TRBJ2-3, with 9 bases fitting TRBD2. The germline V gene has CDR1 MDHEN and CDR2 SYDVKM. CDR3 length: 15 residues. V lost 8 bases and J lost 4; bases outside the gene matches: 10.

The chain couples TRBV28 to TRBJ2-5, with 7 bases that match TRBD1. Germline CDR1 is MDHEN and CDR2 is SYDVKM. The ends lost 5 bases at V and 2 bases at J; junction bases unmatched: 8. This CDR3 is 15 amino acids long. In nucleotides, the CDR3 is TGTGCCAGCAGTCAAACGAAGGGACAGCAAGAGACCCAGTACTTC. As protein: CASSQTKGQQETQYF.